This T cell receptor (beta chain) originates from a study of T-cell reconstitution after alpha-beta-depleted transplantation in children. Study results and limitations: Reports say that about two months after transplant, the alpha-beta T cells came out of several hundred graft clones that had expanded. Diversity and T-cell counts at one year after transplant derived mostly from new T cells. Some patients showed high day-60 TCRbeta diversity, which derived from surviving recipient T cells and thymic progenitors.

Ten or more counts support this clonotype. Antigen specificity is unknown. Germline loops: CDR1 SGDLS, CDR2 YYNGEE. The J segment lost 0 bases and the V segment lost 0 bases, leaving 5 bases of the junction unmatched. This CDR3 is 16 amino acids long. As it was prepared, the TCRbeta library received unique molecular identifiers. TCRdb used MiXCR to reprocess the PCR reads, holding one entry per CDR3 protein. Among roughly 30,000 distinct CDR3 sequences listed, 5.5% to 7% were seen once. This clonotype originated in a child under two years old who had a stem cell transplant for acute myeloid leukemia, so the T cells may come from the graft donor. Source: peripheral blood, taken 60 days after TCRalphabeta/CD19-depleted stem cell transplant. The chain carries TRBV9 and TRBJ1-2; the match to TRBD1 covers 7 bases. The CDR3 loop reads CASSVGDRGSNYGYTF. The CDR3, as DNA: TGTGCCAGCAGCGTAGGGGACAGAGGATCTAACTATGGCTACACCTTC.